Sequencing of this T cell receptor beta chain was carried out in a study of shared clonotypes between healthy human individuals. Naive CD8 cells, CD45RO-negative and positively selected for CCR7, excluded terminally differentiated effector memory CD45RA+ cells. This clone was observed once. Its cognate antigen is unknown. Original processing notes: Filtering of immunoSEQ junctional sequences could not match full-length read filtering. The data were produced by immunoSEQ multiplex PCR, yet TCRdb's version contains in-frame clones alone and is incomplete. Clone size and the V and J calls come from that table; the DNA yielded D and trimming. The table records about 2 million clones, about 94% of them present only once. Germline V CDR1 and CDR2: SEHNR, FQNEAQ (reference sequence). V lost 2 bases and J lost 3, with 8 bases in between. The CDR3 is 13 residues long. Overall study results and limits: Among a handful of donors, about 4.6% of naive CD4 clonotypes were found in common. Sampling included only blood; tissue repertoires likely differ.

The chain recombines TRBV7-9 with TRBJ2-7, with D hard to call. The source material was naive CD8+ T cells sorted from blood. The TCR comes from a man aged 18-30 years in good health. In nucleotides, the CDR3 is TGTGCCAGCAGCTTAAACCCCGGCTACGAGCAGTACTTC. Translated, it gives CASSLNPGYEQYF.